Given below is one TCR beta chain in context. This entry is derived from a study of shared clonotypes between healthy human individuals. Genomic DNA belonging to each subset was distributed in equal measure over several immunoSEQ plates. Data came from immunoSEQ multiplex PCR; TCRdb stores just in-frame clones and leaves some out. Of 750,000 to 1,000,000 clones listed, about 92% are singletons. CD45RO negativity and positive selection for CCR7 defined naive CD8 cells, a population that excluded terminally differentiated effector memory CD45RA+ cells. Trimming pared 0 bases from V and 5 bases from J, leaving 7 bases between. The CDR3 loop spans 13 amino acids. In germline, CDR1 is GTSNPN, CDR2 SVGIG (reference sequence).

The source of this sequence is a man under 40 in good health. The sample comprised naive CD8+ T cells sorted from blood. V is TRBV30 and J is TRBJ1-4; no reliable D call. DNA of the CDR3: TGTGCCTGGAGTGTAGAGAAGAATGAAAAACTGTTTTTT. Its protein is CAWSVEKNEKLFF.